These 25 T cell receptor beta chains were sequenced from one sample in a study of cytotoxic CD8 clonotypes in ibrutinib-treated CLL. Clones were read by immunoSEQ multiplex PCR, and TCRdb kept only the in-frame ones, dropping some. Here the sample spans some 130,000 clones, 80% to 85% being singletons. The sample here was PBMCs, taken after 24 months of ibrutinib treatment. The receptors shown here come from a human donor with chronic lymphocytic leukemia.

The chain is built from TRBV27 and TRBJ1-4; D possibly corresponds to TRBD1 (5 bases). From germline, CDR1 is MNHEY and CDR2 SMNVEV (reference sequence). The CDR3 consists of 15 residues. V lost 5 bases and J 8 bases, leaving 18 bases between the germline ends. CDR3 coding DNA: TGTGCCAGCAGTCCCCCTGGGGGGATGCGCGAAAAACTGTTTTTT. This translates into CASSPPGGMREKLFF.

The chain employs TRBV4-2 and TRBJ2-6; D is unresolved. CDR3 length: 18 residues. In germline, CDR1 is LGHNA, CDR2 YNFKEQ. The ends were cut back, 0 bases at V and 5 bases at J, with 17 bases in the middle. The CDR3 protein is CASSQESVTKGRANVLTF. CDR3 coding DNA: TGTGCCAGCAGCCAAGAATCCGTTACAAAAGGGAGGGCCAACGTCCTGACTTTC.

This rearrangement joins TRBV28 to TRBJ1-2, with 8 nucleotides matching TRBD1. CDR1 is MDHEN, CDR2 SYDVKM, per germline. The CDR3 has 14 residues. J was trimmed by 5 bases and V by 5 bases; bases with no gene match: 7. The DNA of the CDR3 is TGTGCCAGCAGTCGAGACAGGGGTTGGTATGGCTACACCTTC. It specifies CASSRDRGWYGYTF.

CDR3 nucleotides: TGTGCCAGCAGCCCCCAGCGGGGGAGCTCCTACAATGAGCAGTTCTTC. Protein product: CASSPQRGSSYNEQFF. The chain uses TRBV7-8 and TRBJ2-1, with 8 bases aligning to TRBD2. Trimming removed 5 bases from V and 0 bases from J; junction bases left unmatched: 6. The CDR3 runs 16 residues. Germline V gives CDR1 SGHVS, CDR2 FQNEAQ.

This rearrangement joins TRBV7-2 to TRBJ1-1, with TRBD1 matching 10 bases. With V trimmed by 5 bases and J by 6 bases, 6 bases remained unmatched. Germline V CDR1 and CDR2: SGHTA, FQGNSA. This CDR3 is 14 amino acids long. The CDR3, as DNA: TGTGCCAGCAGCCGGGACAGGGGAGGGGCTGAAGCTTTCTTT. Encoded protein: CASSRDRGGAEAFF.

The rearrangement joins TRBV7-2 to TRBJ2-1; tentatively, D is TRBD1 (6 bases). Germline CDR1 reads SGHTA; CDR2 reads FQGNSA. This CDR3 contains 14 residues. V lost 5 bases, J lost 7 bases, and 15 bases lay in between. For the CDR3, the DNA is TGTGCCAGCAGCCCGACCCGGACAGCAAATGAGCAGTTCTTC. This encodes CASSPTRTANEQFF.

The chain has TRBV27 and TRBJ1-5, with 9 bases lining up with TRBD1. The germline V gene has CDR1 MNHEY and CDR2 SMNVEV (reference sequence). J gave up 1 base and V 4 bases, and 14 bases lay outside the gene matches. There are 19 residues in the CDR3. The CDR3 DNA sequence: TGTGCCAGCAGTTGGCCGGGACAGGGTCTCTCAAGGAGCAATCAGCCCCAGCATTTT. Protein: CASSWPGQGLSRSNQPQHF.

The genes are TRBV10-2 and TRBJ2-7; D assignment may be TRBD1 or TRBD2 (5 bases each). V lost 5 bases and J lost 2, with 16 bases in between. The CDR3 loop spans 15 amino acids. The germline CDR1 and CDR2 sequences are WSHSY and SAAADI. The CDR3 DNA reads as TGCGCCAGCAGTTCGACCCGGGACCGGCCCTACGAGCAGTACTTC. Amino acid sequence: CASSSTRDRPYEQYF.

This rearrangement joins TRBV7-3 to TRBJ2-3, with D possibly matching TRBD2 (7 bases). This CDR3 region has 15 residues. CDR1 and CDR2 (germline): SGHTA, FQGTGA. V gave up 3 bases and J gave up 3 bases, with 13 bases separating them. CDR3 sequence: CASSFTGGPTDTQYF. CDR3 sequence (DNA): TGTGCCAGCAGCTTTACGGGGGGCCCTACAGATACGCAGTATTTT.

The V gene is TRBV6-5, the J gene TRBJ2-5; the match to TRBD2 covers 10 bases. The V gene's germline CDR1 is MNHEY and CDR2 SVGAGI. The CDR3 covers 14 residues. V lost 4 bases, J lost 5 bases, and 4 bases stayed unmatched. CDR3 sequence: CASSSSGGSETQYF. The DNA for the CDR3 is TGTGCCAGCAGTTCTAGCGGGGGTTCTGAGACCCAGTACTTC.

This chain uses TRBV5-6 with TRBJ2-5; the D is unclear. Germline V CDR1 and CDR2: SGHDT, YYEEEE. The ends were cut back, 0 bases at V and 5 bases at J, with 8 bases in the middle. The CDR3 has 13 amino acids. Here the CDR3 reads CASSLGVEETQYF. In nucleotides, the CDR3 is TGTGCCAGCAGCTTGGGGGTTGAGGAGACCCAGTACTTC.

The gene calls are TRBV18 and TRBJ2-7, with TRBD1 identical over 10 bases. The CDR3 has 15 amino acids. In germline, CDR1 is KGHSH, CDR2 LQKENI. V shed 8 bases, J shed 2 bases, and the junction held 9 bases outside the gene matches. The CDR3 DNA follows: TGTGCCAGCACTACGGGACAGGGGCCAACCTACGAGCAGTACTTC. Amino acid sequence: CASTTGQGPTYEQYF.

This chain uses TRBV5-4 with TRBJ1-5; 7 nucleotides align to TRBD1. Per germline, CDR1 SGHNT and CDR2 YYREEE (reference sequence). This CDR3 region has 14 residues. J was trimmed by 6 bases and V by 4 bases; bases with no gene match: 7. CDR3 region: CASSRDREGQPQHF. The CDR3 DNA sequence: TGTGCCAGCAGCCGAGACAGGGAAGGTCAGCCCCAGCATTTT.

A few counts support this clone. The genes are TRBV7-8 and TRBJ2-3; D gene uncertain. Trimming took 1 base from V and 2 from J, leaving 10 bases between them. CDR1 is SGHVS and CDR2 is FQNEAQ in the germline V gene. CDR3 length: 15 amino acids. In nucleotides, the CDR3 is TGTGCCAGCAGCTTAGGGTACAGAAACACAGATACGCAGTATTTT. This sequence encodes CASSLGYRNTDTQYF.

This chain joins TRBV5-8 and TRBJ2-7; no clear D gene. Deletions cut 0 bases from V and 6 bases from J, with 1 base between. The CDR3 has 10 amino acids. Germline-derived CDR1 and CDR2 are SGHTS and YDEGEE. In nucleotides, the CDR3 is TGTGCCAGCAGCTTGGTCGAGCAGTACTTC. Protein: CASSLVEQYF.

The chain carries TRBV30 and TRBJ2-2; 9 nucleotides line up with TRBD2. The germline V gene encodes CDR1 GTSNPN and CDR2 SVGIG (reference sequence). V was pared by 0 bases and J by 5 bases, with 7 bases of the junction left unmatched. The CDR3 totals 16 residues. CDR3 bases: TGTGCCTGGAGTGTACGAAGGCTAGCGGGGACCGGGGAGCTGTTTTTT. Its translation: CAWSVRRLAGTGELFF.

The chain joins TRBV11-2 to TRBJ2-1; TRBD2 agrees at 15 bases. The CDR3 length is 18 residues. Germline trimming cut 5 bases from V and 2 bases from J; bases unmatched to any gene: 7. Germline assignment: CDR1 SGHAT and CDR2 FQNNGV. This chain's CDR3 is CASSPRTSGGGTYNEQFF. DNA of the CDR3: TGTGCCAGCAGCCCACGGACTAGCGGGGGGGGAACCTACAATGAGCAGTTCTTC.

This chain connects TRBV10-3 to TRBJ1-1; TRBD1 is a possible D gene (5 bases). This CDR3 comprises 17 residues. Germline CDR1 and CDR2: ENHRY and SYGVKD. The V and J ends lost 3 bases and 1 base respectively, with 18 bases between them. The CDR3 sequence is CAISDPGLSPRNTEAFF. The DNA for the CDR3 is TGTGCCATCAGTGACCCGGGGCTTTCTCCGAGGAACACTGAAGCTTTCTTT.

CDR3 sequence: CASTPAGTRNTEAFF. The CDR3 nucleotides are TGTGCCAGCACACCGGCGGGGACAAGGAACACTGAAGCTTTCTTT. This chain uses TRBV6-6 with TRBJ1-1, with D tentatively TRBD1 (6 bases). This CDR3 has 15 residues. The ends were cut back, 7 bases at V and 1 base at J, with 16 bases in the middle. Germline lookup yields CDR1 MNHNY and CDR2 SVGAGI (reference sequence).

This rearrangement joins TRBV25-1 to TRBJ2-7; possibly TRBD2 for D (6 bases). With 6 bases removed from V and 4 bases from J, the gap between germline ends came to 16 bases. The germline V gene has CDR1 MGHDK and CDR2 SYGVNS. The CDR3 has 14 amino acids. CDR3 amino acids: CASRSGGARYEQYF. CDR3 DNA sequence: TGTGCCAGCAGGTCCGGAGGGGCGCGGTACGAGCAGTACTTC.

In this sample, this clone turned up a few times. This rearrangement joins TRBV19 to TRBJ1-5, with a tentative D call TRBD1 (6 bases). The CDR3 runs to 16 residues. Germline V gives CDR1 LNHDA, CDR2 SQIVND (reference sequence). The germline V and J ends were trimmed by 2 bases and 2 bases, with 13 bases remaining between them. The CDR3 loop is CASSIKSGVGNQPQHF. The CDR3 DNA follows: TGTGCCAGTAGTATAAAATCAGGGGTCGGCAATCAGCCCCAGCATTTT.

The V gene is TRBV6-6, the J gene TRBJ2-7, with D perhaps matching TRBD1 (6 bases). The V and J ends lost 1 base and 5 bases respectively, with 12 bases between them. The CDR3 spans 14 residues. Germline lookup yields CDR1 MNHNY and CDR2 SVGAGI (reference sequence). The CDR3: CASSYLDSQHEQYF. The CDR3 DNA follows: TGTGCCAGCAGTTACTTGGACAGCCAGCACGAGCAGTACTTC.

This chain joins TRBV6-5 and TRBJ1-1; D is uncertain. Between the trimmed V and J ends, which lost 7 bases and 1 base, there was a span of 4 bases. Germline V gives CDR1 MNHEY, CDR2 SVGAGI. CDR3 length: 11 residues. CDR3 in amino acids: CASMTNTEAFF. The CDR3 DNA reads as TGTGCCAGCATGACGAACACTGAAGCTTTCTTT.

This chain connects TRBV30 to TRBJ1-6; 8 bases agree with TRBD1. The junction had 6 bases not matched to a gene; V was cut back by 4 bases and J by 10 bases. Germline V lookup: CDR1 GTSNPN, CDR2 SVGIG (reference sequence). CDR3 length: 13 amino acids. The CDR3 spells CAWIDRGRSPLHF. The CDR3 DNA is TGTGCCTGGATTGACAGGGGTCGGTCACCCCTCCACTTT.

The chain joins TRBV7-2 to TRBJ2-7; 8 nucleotides agree with TRBD2. CDR1 and CDR2 (germline): SGHTA, FQGNSA. The junction had 6 bases not matched to a gene; V was cut back by 5 bases and J by 3 bases. CDR3 length: 14 amino acids. The CDR3 DNA sequence: TGTGCCAGCAGCACCCTTAGCGGGGACTACGAGCAGTACTTC. Translated, it gives CASSTLSGDYEQYF.